These 20 T cell receptor beta chains originate from one sample sequenced in a study of post-analysis software for immune sequencing data. Study results and limitations: A few TRBV segments appeared more often in patients than in controls, and TRBV5-6, TRBV5-1 and TRBV20-1 were among these.

The antigens these receptors bind are not known. Unique molecular identifiers were present in the TCR beta cDNA libraries. Each CDR3 protein gets one entry after TCRdb re-called the PCR reads with MiXCR. Of 700,000 to 900,000 distinct CDR3 sequences in the sample, about 45% were seen once. Sequencing used blood. These TCRs come from a girl aged 5-17 years with multiple sclerosis.

This clonotype was observed a handful of times. The J gene is TRBJ2-7, the V gene TRBV29-1; the match to TRBD2 covers 11 bases. The junction had 4 bases not matched to a gene; V was cut back by 7 bases and J by 5 bases. Germline V gene lookup returns CDR1 SQVTM and CDR2 ANQGSEA. CDR3 size: 12 residues. CDR3 region: CSAGTSGDEQYF. CDR3 in DNA: TGCAGCGCCGGGACTAGCGGCGACGAGCAGTACTTC.

The gene calls are TRBV7-8 and TRBJ2-7; D possibly corresponds to TRBD1 (6 bases). Trimming removed 4 bases at V and 6 bases at J, with 13 bases between. Looked up from germline, CDR1 is SGHVS and CDR2 is FQNEAQ. The CDR3 spans 13 residues. CDR3 in amino acids: CASSSTGSSEQYF. Written as DNA, the CDR3 is TGTGCCAGCAGCTCAACAGGGTCGAGCGAGCAGTACTTC. The variable domain in full, with the rest retrieved from reference TRBV7-8 and TRBJ2-7, is GAGVSQSPRYKVAKRGQDVALRCDPISGHVSLFWYQQALGQGPEFLTYFQNEAQLDKSGLPSDRFFAERPEGSVSTLKIQRTQQEDSAVYLCASSSTGSSEQYFGPGTRLTVT.

This clonotype has only a few counts. This chain connects TRBV9 to TRBJ2-5; 7 bases align to TRBD2. Losses at the gene ends were 3 bases for V and 2 bases for J; bases not matched to a gene: 4. The CDR3 has 14 residues. Looked up from germline, CDR1 is SGDLS and CDR2 is YYNGEE. The CDR3 DNA sequence: TGTGCCAGCAGCGAGACGGGACTACAAGAGACCCAGTACTTC. Translation gives CASSETGLQETQYF.

The chain carries TRBV4-3 and TRBJ2-2; 11 bases match TRBD2. CDR3 length: 18 residues. Trimming at V came to 1 base and at J to 3 bases, leaving 7 bases not matched to a gene. Germline V gene data show CDR1 as LGHNA and CDR2 as YSLEER. CDR3 DNA sequence: TGCGCCAGCAGCCAAGCGAACATAGCGGGAGGGTACACCGGGGAGCTGTTTTTT. Protein product: CASSQANIAGGYTGELFF.

The V and J genes are TRBV12-3 or TRBV12-4 and TRBJ2-3, with 7 nucleotides matching TRBD1. The CDR3 is 18 residues long. J was trimmed by 0 bases and V by 10 bases; bases with no gene match: 19. The CDR3: CATNRDSSFFPSTDTQYF. For the CDR3, the DNA is TGTGCCACAAACCGGGACAGTAGTTTTTTCCCTAGCACAGATACGCAGTATTTT.

This clonotype has just a few counts. The rearrangement uses TRBV9 and TRBJ2-3, with D uncertain. The CDR3 is made up of 14 amino acids. Trimming removed 0 bases from V and 2 bases from J, with 7 bases in between. CDR1 and CDR2 (germline): SGDLS, YYNGEE. As DNA, the CDR3 is TGTGCCAGCAGCGTAGTGAAGTCCACAGATACGCAGTATTTT. Its translation is CASSVVKSTDTQYF.

The J gene is TRBJ2-1, the V gene TRBV15, with 9 bases identical to TRBD2. Unmatched junction bases numbered 4, after V lost 3 bases and J lost 1 base. The CDR3 consists of 16 residues. Germline CDR1 is LNHNV and CDR2 is YYDKDF (reference sequence). CDR3 protein: CATSRVAGESYNEQFF. The CDR3 DNA sequence: TGTGCCACCAGCAGGGTAGCGGGAGAGTCCTACAATGAGCAGTTCTTC.

At least ten counts were recorded for this clonotype. This sequence joins TRBV28 and TRBJ2-7; TRBD1 might be the D (6 bases). The CDR3 length is 17 residues. Germline V lookup: CDR1 MDHEN, CDR2 SYDVKM. V was pared by 3 bases and J by 0 bases, with 18 bases between. CDR3 DNA: TGTGCCAGCAGTTTGGAATACCTCGGGGACACCTCCTACGAGCAGTACTTC. Amino acid sequence: CASSLEYLGDTSYEQYF. Variable domain in full (rest from reference TRBV28 and TRBJ2-7): DVKVTQSSRYLVKRTGEKVFLECVQDMDHENMFWYRQDPGLGLRLIYFSYDVKMKEKGDIPEGYSVSREKKERFSLILESASTNQTSMYLCASSLEYLGDTSYEQYFGPGTRLTVT.

The chain uses TRBV7-6 and TRBJ2-1; 12 nucleotides agree with TRBD2. Germline V CDR1 and CDR2: SGHVS, FNYEAQ. The length of the CDR3 is 16 residues. V shed 5 bases and J 4 bases; nucleotides not matched to a gene: 6. This CDR3 reads CASSATSGSDYNEQFF. The CDR3 DNA is TGTGCCAGCAGCGCGACTAGCGGGAGCGATTACAATGAGCAGTTCTTC.

This clonotype showed up many times. This rearrangement joins TRBV7-9 to TRBJ2-7; D gene uncertain. There are 12 residues in the CDR3. V shed 2 bases and J shed 3 bases, with 5 bases lying between them. Germline lookup yields CDR1 SEHNR and CDR2 FQNEAQ (reference sequence). The chain's CDR3 is CASSLTDYEQYF. The CDR3 DNA sequence: TGTGCCAGCAGCTTAACCGACTACGAGCAGTACTTC.

This chain joins TRBV29-1 and TRBJ2-7; 8 nucleotides match TRBD2. Trimming at V came to 7 bases and at J to 1 base, leaving 9 bases not matched to a gene. Germline loops: CDR1 SQVTM, CDR2 ANQGSEA. The CDR3 totals 14 residues. The CDR3 nucleotides read TGCAGCGCGCGTGGTAGCGGGGAATCCTACGAGCAGTACTTC. Translation: CSARGSGESYEQYF.

The chain has TRBV4-1 and TRBJ2-5; perhaps TRBD2 as D (6 bases). The J call may be incorrect, as the DNA end agrees better with TRBJ2-7. Germline CDR1 is MGHRA and CDR2 is YSYEKL. This CDR3 contains 17 residues. The CDR3 region has the DNA TGCGCCAGCAGCCAAGCAGGGTTGGGAGGACCAGTGGCCGAGCAGTACTTC. Its translation: CASSQAGLGGPVAEQYF.

The V call is TRBV28, the J call TRBJ2-7; 8 nucleotides line up with TRBD1. The length of the CDR3 is 14 residues. The germline V gene has CDR1 MDHEN and CDR2 SYDVKM. The V and J ends lost 6 bases and 6 bases, in that order; junction bases with no gene match: 10. CDR3 residues: CASRRQGPWIEQYF. CDR3 in DNA: TGTGCCAGCAGGCGACAGGGGCCATGGATCGAGCAGTACTTC.

This clonotype was detected a few times. The chain is built from TRBV12-3 or TRBV12-4 and TRBJ2-5, with TRBD1 matching 10 bases. V gave up 4 bases and J gave up 3 bases; unmatched junction bases: 5. This CDR3 comprises 15 residues. Here the CDR3 DNA reads TGTGCCAGCAGTTCCTCCGGGACAGGGGAAGAGACCCAGTACTTC. It codes for CASSSSGTGEETQYF.

The chain couples TRBV20-1 to TRBJ2-1; TRBD1 matches at 10 bases. V was clipped by 6 bases and J by 6 bases; unmatched bases: 14. This CDR3 region has 16 residues. Germline V gene lookup returns CDR1 DFQATT and CDR2 SNEGSKA (reference sequence). The CDR3 bases are TGCAGTGCCGATTCATCCGGGACAGGGGCCCCCAATGAGCAGTTCTTC. It specifies CSADSSGTGAPNEQFF.

This clonotype was counted between two and nine times. V usage is TRBV29-1 and J usage is TRBJ1-2, with 7 bases that match TRBD1. V lost 5 bases, J lost 4 bases, and 7 bases stayed unmatched. CDR1 and CDR2 from the germline V gene are SQVTM and ANQGSEA. The CDR3 contains 13 residues. The CDR3 loop is CSVRRDRAYGYTF. The CDR3 nucleotides read TGCAGCGTTCGGAGAGACAGGGCCTATGGCTACACCTTC.

The chain links TRBV2 to TRBJ1-6, with a tentative D call TRBD1 (5 bases). The CDR3 length is 17 residues. Trimming took 2 bases from V and 10 from J, leaving 21 bases between them. The germline V gene has CDR1 SNHLY and CDR2 FYNNEI. CDR3 sequence: CASSETLIGAVGSPLHF. The DNA of the CDR3 is TGTGCCAGCAGTGAAACGCTAATTGGGGCAGTCGGCTCACCCCTCCACTTT.

The chain recombines TRBV28 with TRBJ1-5; D gene uncertain. This CDR3 region has 18 residues. The V and J ends lost 4 bases and 7 bases respectively, with 26 bases between them. Germline V CDR1 and CDR2: MDHEN, SYDVKM. The CDR3 here is CASSYAREMTGVWQPQHF. The CDR3 nucleotides are TGTGCCAGCAGTTATGCGCGGGAGATGACGGGAGTTTGGCAGCCCCAGCATTTT.

The chain couples TRBV29-1 to TRBJ2-1, with D possibly being TRBD1 or TRBD2 (5 bases each). Germline CDR1 reads SQVTM; CDR2 reads ANQGSEA. This CDR3 spans 13 amino acids. Trimming removed 0 bases at V and 9 bases at J, with 12 bases between. DNA for the CDR3: TGCAGCGTTGAAGATCCCCCTGGGACTGAGCAGTTCTTC. This translates into CSVEDPPGTEQFF.

Here the CDR3 DNA reads TGCAGCACGGACAGCTACAATGAGCAGTTCTTC. Amino acid sequence: CSTDSYNEQFF. The V and J genes are TRBV29-1 and TRBJ2-1; possibly TRBD1 for D (6 bases). Per germline, CDR1 SQVTM and CDR2 ANQGSEA. V was clipped by 8 bases and J by 3 bases, with 8 bases between them. The CDR3 is 11 residues long.